Following are 7 T cell receptor beta chains from one sample sequenced in a study of T cells after yellow fever vaccination. Each CDR3 protein gets one entry after TCRdb re-called the 5' RACE reads with MiXCR. The table has some 560,000 distinct CDR3 sequences, roughly 19% seen once. The material was PBMCs, obtained 15 days after the yellow fever booster vaccination. The receptors shown here come from a man in his thirties or forties who received the YFV17D yellow fever vaccine.

J is TRBJ2-1 and V is TRBV18, with no clear D. The V gene lost 5 bases and the J gene lost 0 bases, with 14 bases spanning the gap. The CDR3 is 16 residues long. Germline-derived CDR1 and CDR2 are KGHSH and LQKENI. The CDR3, as DNA: TGTGCCAGCTCAGCCGCTTATCGTAGCTCCTACAATGAGCAGTTCTTC. Protein sequence: CASSAAYRSSYNEQFF.

At least ten counts were recorded for this clonotype. The rearrangement links TRBV7-8 to TRBJ2-7, with a tentative D call TRBD2 (6 bases). The CDR3 has 15 residues. V lost 2 bases, J lost 0 bases, and 11 bases lay in between. Per germline, CDR1 SGHVS and CDR2 FQNEAQ. Here the CDR3 reads CASSLRVSGSYEQYF. The DNA for the CDR3 is TGTGCCAGCAGCTTACGAGTTAGCGGCTCCTACGAGCAGTACTTC.

The sample holds a few counts of this clonotype. The chain recombines TRBV5-1 with TRBJ2-1, with D perhaps assigned TRBD1 or TRBD2 (6 bases each). CDR1 and CDR2 (germline): SGHRS, YFSETQ. The CDR3 sequence is 14 residues long. Trimming left V 5 bases short and J 3 bases short, with 12 bases between. The CDR3 sequence: CASRPEGVYNEQFF. The CDR3 nucleotides read TGCGCCAGCAGGCCGGAGGGGGTCTACAATGAGCAGTTCTTC.

The chain recombines TRBV12-3 or TRBV12-4 with TRBJ1-1; D might be TRBD1 (5 bases). The CDR3 covers 13 residues. Between the trimmed V and J ends, which lost 5 bases and 4 bases, there was a span of 11 bases. The CDR3: CASSREGFTEAFF. The CDR3, as DNA: TGTGCCAGCAGTAGGGAGGGGTTCACTGAAGCTTTCTTT.

This clonotype was counted ten times or more. This rearrangement joins TRBV10-3 to TRBJ1-1, with D perhaps matching TRBD1 (6 bases). V shed 7 bases and J shed 6 bases, with 21 bases lying between them. Germline CDR1 and CDR2: ENHRY and SYGVKD. The CDR3 length is 15 residues. In nucleotides, the CDR3 is TGTGCCATCATCCCTGAGGGGGGGCAAGCGGCTGAAGCTTTCTTT. This codes for CAIIPEGGQAAEAFF.

This clonotype was detected a few times. The chain combines TRBV6-5 with TRBJ2-5; TRBD2 matches 8 bases. Per the germline V gene, CDR1 is MNHEY and CDR2 is SVGAGI. The CDR3 runs 14 residues. With V trimmed by 2 bases and J by 4 bases, 3 bases remained unmatched. The chain's CDR3 is CASSYRLAGETQYF. The CDR3 DNA is TGTGCCAGCAGTTACAGGCTAGCGGGAGAGACCCAGTACTTC.

The sample holds one count of this clonotype. The rearrangement links TRBV18 to TRBJ2-1; possibly TRBD1 for D (5 bases). The CDR3 extends over 15 amino acids. The germline V gene encodes CDR1 KGHSH and CDR2 LQKENI. Trimming pared 2 bases from V and 5 bases from J, leaving 13 bases between. The CDR3 loop is CASSPGAVENNEQFF. In DNA form, the CDR3 reads TGTGCCAGCTCACCAGGGGCGGTGGAAAACAATGAGCAGTTCTTC.